This TCR beta chain originates from a study of response to subunit inactivated influenza vaccine. This clonotype was counted a few times. TCRdb redid the calling of the RT-PCR reads with MiXCR, one entry per CDR3 protein. The sample shows about 800,000 distinct CDR3 sequences, around 20% of them seen only once. The sequence came from a middle-aged man who received an inactivated influenza vaccine. Sequenced here: PBMCs from blood, sampled 4 to 6 days after vaccination.

The CDR3 here is CRGDTQYF. CDR3 in DNA: TGCAGGGGAGATACGCAGTATTTT. The chain combines TRBV20-1 with TRBJ2-3; D unresolved. CDR1 and CDR2 (germline): DFQATT, SNEGSKA (reference sequence). The CDR3 is made up of 8 amino acids.